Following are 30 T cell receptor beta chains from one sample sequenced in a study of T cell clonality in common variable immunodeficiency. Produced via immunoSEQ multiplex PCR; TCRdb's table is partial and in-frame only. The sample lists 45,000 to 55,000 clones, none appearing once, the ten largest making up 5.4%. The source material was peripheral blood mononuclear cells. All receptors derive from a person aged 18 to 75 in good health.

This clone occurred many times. CDR3 amino acids: CASSPDSEGGSNQPQHF. The sequenced CDR3 bases are TGTGCCAGCAGCCCGGACAGTGAGGGTGGTAGCAATCAGCCC. V usage is TRBV7-6 and J usage is TRBJ1-5, with D perhaps matching TRBD1 (6 bases). The read is 3 residues too short to cover the CDR3 end, so that end is filled in from the germline J gene. The CDR3 spans 17 residues. Deletions cut 5 bases from V and 0 bases from J, with 17 bases between. Germline V gene data show CDR1 as SGHVS and CDR2 as FNYEAQ.

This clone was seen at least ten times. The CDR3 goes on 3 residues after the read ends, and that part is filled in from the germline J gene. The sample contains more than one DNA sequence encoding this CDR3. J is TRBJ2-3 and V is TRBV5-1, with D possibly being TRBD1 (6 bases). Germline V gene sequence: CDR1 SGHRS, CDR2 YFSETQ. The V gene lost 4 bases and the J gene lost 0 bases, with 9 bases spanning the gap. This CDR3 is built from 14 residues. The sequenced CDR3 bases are TGCGCCAGCAGCCCCGGACAGAGCACAGATACG. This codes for CASSPGQSTDT. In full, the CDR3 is CASSPGQSTDTQYF.

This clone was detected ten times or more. The CDR3 bases that were read are TGTGCCAGCTCACCACGCAATGTAGGGGTTGGC. It translates to CASSPRNVGVG. The CDR3 in full is CASSPRNVGVGYTF. The V and J genes are TRBV18 and TRBJ1-2; D is possibly TRBD1 (5 bases). Coverage ceases 3 residues before the CDR3 finishes, and the germline J gene fills in the end. The V end was cut by 1 base, the J end by 7 bases, with 13 bases between. Per the germline V gene, CDR1 is KGHSH and CDR2 is LQKENI. The CDR3 is 14 amino acids.

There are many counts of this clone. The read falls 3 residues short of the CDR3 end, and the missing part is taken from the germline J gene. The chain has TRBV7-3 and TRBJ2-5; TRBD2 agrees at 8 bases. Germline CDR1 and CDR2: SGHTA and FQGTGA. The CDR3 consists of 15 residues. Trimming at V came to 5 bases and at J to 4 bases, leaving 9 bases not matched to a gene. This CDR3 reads CASSPSGGDGETQYF. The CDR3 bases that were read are TGTGCCAGCAGCCCGAGCGGGGGAGACGGAGAGACC.

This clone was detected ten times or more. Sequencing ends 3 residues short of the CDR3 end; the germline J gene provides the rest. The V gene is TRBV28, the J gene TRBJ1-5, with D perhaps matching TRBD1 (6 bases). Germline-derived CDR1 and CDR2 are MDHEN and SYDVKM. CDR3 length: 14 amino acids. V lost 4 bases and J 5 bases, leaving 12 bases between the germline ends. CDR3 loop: CASSSHRVDQPQHF. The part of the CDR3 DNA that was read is TGTGCCAGCAGTTCTCACAGGGTGGATCAGCCC.

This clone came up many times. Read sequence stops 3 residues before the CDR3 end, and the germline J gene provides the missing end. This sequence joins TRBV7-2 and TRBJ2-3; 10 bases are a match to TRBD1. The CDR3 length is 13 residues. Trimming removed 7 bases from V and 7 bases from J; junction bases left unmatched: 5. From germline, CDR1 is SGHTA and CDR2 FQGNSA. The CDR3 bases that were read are TGTGCCAGCAATCCGACAGGGGGCAATACG. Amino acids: CASNPTGGNT. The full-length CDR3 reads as CASNPTGGNTQYF. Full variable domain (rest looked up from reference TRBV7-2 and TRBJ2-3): GAGVSQSPSNKVTEKGKDVELRCDPISGHTALYWYRQSLGQGLEFLIYFQGNSAPDKSGLPSDRFSAERTGGSVSTLTIQRTQQEDSAVYLCASNPTGGNTQYFGPGTRLTVL.

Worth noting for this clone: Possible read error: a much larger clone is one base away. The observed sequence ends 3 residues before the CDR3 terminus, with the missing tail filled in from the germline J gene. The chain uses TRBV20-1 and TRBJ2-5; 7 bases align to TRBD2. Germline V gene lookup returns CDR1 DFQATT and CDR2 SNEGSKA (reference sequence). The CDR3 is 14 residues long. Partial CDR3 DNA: TGCAGTGCAGCCCTAGCGGAGTTCACAGATACC. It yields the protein CSAALAEFTDT. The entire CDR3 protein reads CSAALAEFTDTQYF.

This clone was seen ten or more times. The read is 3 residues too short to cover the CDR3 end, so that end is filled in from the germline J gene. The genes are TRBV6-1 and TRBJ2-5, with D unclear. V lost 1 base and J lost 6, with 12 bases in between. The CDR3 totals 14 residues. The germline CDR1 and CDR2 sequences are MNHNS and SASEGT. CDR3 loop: CASSEGWQGQTQYF. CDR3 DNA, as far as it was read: TGTGCCAGCAGTGAAGGCTGGCAAGGGCAGACC.

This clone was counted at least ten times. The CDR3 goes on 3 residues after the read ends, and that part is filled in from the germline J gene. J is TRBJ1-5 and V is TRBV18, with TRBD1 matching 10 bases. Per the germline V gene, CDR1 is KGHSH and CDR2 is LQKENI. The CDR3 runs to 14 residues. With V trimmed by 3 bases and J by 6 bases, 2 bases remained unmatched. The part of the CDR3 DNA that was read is TGTGCCAGCTCACCTGGGACAGGGGCTCAGCCC. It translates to CASSPGTGAQP. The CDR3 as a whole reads CASSPGTGAQPQHF. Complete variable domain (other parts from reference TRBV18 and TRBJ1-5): NAGVMQNPRHLVRRRGQEARLRCSPMKGHSHVYWYRQLPEEGLKFMVYLQKENIIDESGMPKERFSAEFPKEGPSILRIQQVVRGDSAAYFCASSPGTGAQPQHFGDGTRLSIL.

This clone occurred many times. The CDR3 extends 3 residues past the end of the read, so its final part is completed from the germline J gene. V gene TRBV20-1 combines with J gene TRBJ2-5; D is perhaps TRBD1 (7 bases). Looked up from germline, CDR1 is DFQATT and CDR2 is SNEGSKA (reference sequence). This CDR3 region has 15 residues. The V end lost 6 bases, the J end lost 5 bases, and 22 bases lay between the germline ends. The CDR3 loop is CSAHKGASREETQYF. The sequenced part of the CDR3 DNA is TGCAGTGCACATAAGGGGGCGTCCCGGGAGGAGACC.

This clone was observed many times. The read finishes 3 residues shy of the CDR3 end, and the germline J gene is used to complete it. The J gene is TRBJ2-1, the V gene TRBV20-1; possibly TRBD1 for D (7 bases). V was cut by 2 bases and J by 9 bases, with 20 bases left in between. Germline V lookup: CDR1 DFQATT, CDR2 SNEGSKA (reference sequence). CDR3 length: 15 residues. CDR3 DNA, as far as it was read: TGCAGTGCTAGAAAGTCACGGCGGGACAGAGGTGAG. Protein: CSARKSRRDRGE. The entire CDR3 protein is CSARKSRRDRGEQFF.

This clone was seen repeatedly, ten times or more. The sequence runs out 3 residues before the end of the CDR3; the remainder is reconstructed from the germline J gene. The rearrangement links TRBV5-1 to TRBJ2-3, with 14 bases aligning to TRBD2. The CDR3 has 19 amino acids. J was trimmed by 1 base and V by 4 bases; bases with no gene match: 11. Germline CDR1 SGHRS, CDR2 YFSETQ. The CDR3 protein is CASSPTGTSGSVGTDTQYF. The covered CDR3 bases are TGCGCCAGCAGCCCTACCGGGACTAGCGGGAGTGTGGGCACAGATACG.

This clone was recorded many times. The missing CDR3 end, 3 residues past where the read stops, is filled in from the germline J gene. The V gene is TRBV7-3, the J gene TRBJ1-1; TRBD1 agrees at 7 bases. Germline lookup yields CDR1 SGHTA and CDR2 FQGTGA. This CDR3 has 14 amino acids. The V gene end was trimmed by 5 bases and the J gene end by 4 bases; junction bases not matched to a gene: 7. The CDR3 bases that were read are TGTGCCAGCAGCCGGGACAGTGATAGCACTGAA. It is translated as CASSRDSDSTE. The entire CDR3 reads CASSRDSDSTEAFF.

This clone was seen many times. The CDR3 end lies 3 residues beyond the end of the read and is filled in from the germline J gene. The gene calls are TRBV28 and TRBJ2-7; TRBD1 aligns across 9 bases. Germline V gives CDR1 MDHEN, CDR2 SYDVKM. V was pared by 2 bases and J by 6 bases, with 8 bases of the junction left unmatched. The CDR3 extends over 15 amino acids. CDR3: CASSLPSGTGREQYF. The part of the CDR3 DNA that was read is TGTGCCAGCAGTTTACCCTCCGGGACAGGGCGCGAG.

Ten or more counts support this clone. CDR3 residues: CASSMPFSLGTSYSNQPQHF. The DNA read from the CDR3 is TGTGCCAGTAGTATGCCCTTTTCTTTGGGGACAAGTTATAGCAATCAGCCC. The gene calls are TRBV19 and TRBJ1-5; a weak D match, TRBD1 (6 bases). Sequencing ends 3 residues short of the CDR3 end; the germline J gene provides the rest. This CDR3 is 20 amino acids long. V was shortened by 3 bases and J by 0 bases, with 24 bases between the two germline ends. Germline V gives CDR1 LNHDA, CDR2 SQIVND (reference sequence).

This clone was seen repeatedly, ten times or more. CDR3 residues: CASSSAASGTYNEQFF. The CDR3 DNA, read in part, is TGCGCCAGCAGCTCGGCGGCTAGCGGGACCTACAATGAG. The chain combines TRBV5-1 with TRBJ2-1; 9 bases map to TRBD2. The sequence runs out 3 residues before the end of the CDR3; the remainder is reconstructed from the germline J gene. Germline CDR1 SGHRS, CDR2 YFSETQ. The length of the CDR3 is 16 residues. The V and J ends lost 3 bases and 2 bases, in that order; junction bases with no gene match: 6.

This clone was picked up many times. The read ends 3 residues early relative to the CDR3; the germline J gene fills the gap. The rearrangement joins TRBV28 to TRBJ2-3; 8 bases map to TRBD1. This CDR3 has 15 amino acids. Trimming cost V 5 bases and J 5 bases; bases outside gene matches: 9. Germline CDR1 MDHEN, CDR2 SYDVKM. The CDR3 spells CASSPLTGEEDTQYF. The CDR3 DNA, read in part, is TGTGCCAGCAGTCCGCTGACAGGGGAGGAAGATACG.

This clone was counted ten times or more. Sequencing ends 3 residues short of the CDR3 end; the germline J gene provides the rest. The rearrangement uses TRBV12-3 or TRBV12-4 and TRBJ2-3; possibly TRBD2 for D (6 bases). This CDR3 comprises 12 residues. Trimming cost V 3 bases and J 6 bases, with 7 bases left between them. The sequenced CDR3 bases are TGTGCCAGCAGTTTCGGGGGTGATACG. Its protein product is CASSFGGDT. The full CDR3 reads CASSFGGDTQYF.

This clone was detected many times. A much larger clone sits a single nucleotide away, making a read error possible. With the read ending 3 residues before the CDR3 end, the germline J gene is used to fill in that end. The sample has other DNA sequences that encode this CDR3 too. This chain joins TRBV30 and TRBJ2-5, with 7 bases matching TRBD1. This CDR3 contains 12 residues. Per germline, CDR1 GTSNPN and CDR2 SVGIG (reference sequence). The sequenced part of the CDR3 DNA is TGTGCTTGGAGTCTCAGGGGGGAGACC. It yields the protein CAWSLRGET. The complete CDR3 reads CAWSLRGETQYF.

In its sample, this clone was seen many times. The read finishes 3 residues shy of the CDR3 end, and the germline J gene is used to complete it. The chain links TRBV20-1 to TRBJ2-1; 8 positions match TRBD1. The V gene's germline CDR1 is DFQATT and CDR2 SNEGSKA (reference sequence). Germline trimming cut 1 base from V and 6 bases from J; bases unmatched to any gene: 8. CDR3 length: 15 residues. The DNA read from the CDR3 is TGCAGTGCTAGAGCCCCGGGACAGGTGGGCAATGAG. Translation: CSARAPGQVGNE. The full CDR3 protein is CSARAPGQVGNEQFF.

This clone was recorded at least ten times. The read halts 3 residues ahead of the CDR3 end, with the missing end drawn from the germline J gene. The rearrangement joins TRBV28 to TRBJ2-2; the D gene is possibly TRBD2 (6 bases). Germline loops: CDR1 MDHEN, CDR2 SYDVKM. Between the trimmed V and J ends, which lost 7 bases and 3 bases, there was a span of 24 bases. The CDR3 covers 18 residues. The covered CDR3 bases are TGTGCCAGCACCACCTTCGGTAGCGATAGCGGTTACACCGGGGAG. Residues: CASTTFGSDSGYTGE. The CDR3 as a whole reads CASTTFGSDSGYTGELFF.

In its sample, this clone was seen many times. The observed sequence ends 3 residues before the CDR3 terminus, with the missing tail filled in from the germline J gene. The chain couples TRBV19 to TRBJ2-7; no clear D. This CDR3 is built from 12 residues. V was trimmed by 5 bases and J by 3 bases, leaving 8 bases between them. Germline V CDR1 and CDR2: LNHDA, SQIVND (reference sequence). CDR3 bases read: TGTGCCAGTAGTCCCAGGAACTACGAG. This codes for CASSPRNYE. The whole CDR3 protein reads CASSPRNYEQYF.

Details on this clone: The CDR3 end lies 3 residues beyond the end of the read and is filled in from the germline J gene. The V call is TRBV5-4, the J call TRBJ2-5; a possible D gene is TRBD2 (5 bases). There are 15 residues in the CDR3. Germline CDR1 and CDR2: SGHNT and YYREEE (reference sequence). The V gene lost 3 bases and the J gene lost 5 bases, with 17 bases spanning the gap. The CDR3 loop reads CASSSWTESGETQYF. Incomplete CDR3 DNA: TGTGCCAGCAGCTCCTGGACGGAGTCGGGGGAGACC.

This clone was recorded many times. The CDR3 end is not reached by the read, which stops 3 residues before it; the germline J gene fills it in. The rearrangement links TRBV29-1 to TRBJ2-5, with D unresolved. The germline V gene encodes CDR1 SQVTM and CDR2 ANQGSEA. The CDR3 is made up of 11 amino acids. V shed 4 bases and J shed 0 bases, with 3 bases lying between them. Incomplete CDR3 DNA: TGCAGCGTTGTCAACCAAGAGACC. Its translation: CSVVNQET. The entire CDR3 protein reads CSVVNQETQYF.

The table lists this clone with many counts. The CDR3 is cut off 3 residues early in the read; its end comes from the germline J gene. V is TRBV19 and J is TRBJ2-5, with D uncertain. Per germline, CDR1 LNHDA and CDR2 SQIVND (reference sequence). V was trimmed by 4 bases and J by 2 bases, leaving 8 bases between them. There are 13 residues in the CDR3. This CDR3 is CASSTTIQETQYF. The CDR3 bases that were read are TGTGCCAGTAGTACTACGATACAAGAGACC.

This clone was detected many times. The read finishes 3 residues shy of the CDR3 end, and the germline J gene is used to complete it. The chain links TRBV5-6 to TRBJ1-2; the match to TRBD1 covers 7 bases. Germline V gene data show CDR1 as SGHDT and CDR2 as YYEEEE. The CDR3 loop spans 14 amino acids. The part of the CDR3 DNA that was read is TGTGCCAGCAGCTTATTGACAGGGCTCTGGGGC. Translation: CASSLLTGLWG. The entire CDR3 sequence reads CASSLLTGLWGYTF.

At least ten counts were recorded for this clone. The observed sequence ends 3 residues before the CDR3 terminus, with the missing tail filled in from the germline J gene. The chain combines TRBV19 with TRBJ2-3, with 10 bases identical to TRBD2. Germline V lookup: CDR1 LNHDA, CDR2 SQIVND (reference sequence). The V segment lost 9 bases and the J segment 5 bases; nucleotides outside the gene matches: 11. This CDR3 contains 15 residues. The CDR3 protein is CASRQGTSVGDTQYF. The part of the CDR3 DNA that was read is TGTGCCAGCCGGCAAGGGACTAGCGTGGGAGATACG.

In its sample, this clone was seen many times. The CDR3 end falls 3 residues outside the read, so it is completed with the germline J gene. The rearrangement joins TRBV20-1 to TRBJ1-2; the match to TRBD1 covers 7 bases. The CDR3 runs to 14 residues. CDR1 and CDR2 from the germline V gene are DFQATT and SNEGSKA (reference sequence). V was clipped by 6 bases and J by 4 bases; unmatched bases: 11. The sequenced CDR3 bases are TGCAGTGCAGCACGGGACAGCGGAGCCTATGGC. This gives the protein CSAARDSGAYG. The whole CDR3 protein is CSAARDSGAYGYTF.

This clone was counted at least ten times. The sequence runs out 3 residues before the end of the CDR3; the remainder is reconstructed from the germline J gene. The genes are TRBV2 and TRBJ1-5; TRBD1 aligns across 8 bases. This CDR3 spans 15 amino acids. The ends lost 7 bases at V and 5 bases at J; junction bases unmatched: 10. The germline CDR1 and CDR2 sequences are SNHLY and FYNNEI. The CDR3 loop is CASMTGAGRDQPQHF. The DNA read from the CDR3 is TGTGCCAGCATGACAGGGGCCGGGAGGGATCAGCCC.

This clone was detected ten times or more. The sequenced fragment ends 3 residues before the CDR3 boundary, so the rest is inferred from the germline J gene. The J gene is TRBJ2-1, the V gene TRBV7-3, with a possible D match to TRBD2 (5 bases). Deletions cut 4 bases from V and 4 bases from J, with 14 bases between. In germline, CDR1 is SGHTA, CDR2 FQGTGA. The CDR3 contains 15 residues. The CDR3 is CASSSLLAGYNEQFF. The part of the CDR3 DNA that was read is TGTGCCAGCAGCTCCCTGCTAGCAGGATACAATGAG.